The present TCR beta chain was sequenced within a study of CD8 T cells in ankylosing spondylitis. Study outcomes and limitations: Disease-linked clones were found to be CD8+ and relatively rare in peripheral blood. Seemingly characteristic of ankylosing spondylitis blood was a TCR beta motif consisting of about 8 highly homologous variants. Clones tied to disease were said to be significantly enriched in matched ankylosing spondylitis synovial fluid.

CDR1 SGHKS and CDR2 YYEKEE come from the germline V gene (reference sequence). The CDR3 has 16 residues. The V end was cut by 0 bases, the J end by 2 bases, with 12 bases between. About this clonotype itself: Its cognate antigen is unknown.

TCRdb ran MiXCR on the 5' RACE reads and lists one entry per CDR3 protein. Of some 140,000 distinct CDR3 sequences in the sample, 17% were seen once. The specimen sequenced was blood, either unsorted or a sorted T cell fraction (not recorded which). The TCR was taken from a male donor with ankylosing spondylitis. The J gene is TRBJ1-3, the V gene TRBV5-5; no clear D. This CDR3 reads CASSLVYGLAGNTIYF. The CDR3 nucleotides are TGTGCCAGCAGCTTGGTCTATGGGTTGGCTGGAAACACCATATATTTT.